The present T cell receptor (beta chain) was sequenced within a study of Ad26.COV2.S vaccination and SARS-CoV-2 variants. Germline CDR1 is LGHDT and CDR2 is YNNKEL (reference sequence). Trimming took 5 bases from V and 9 from J, leaving 14 bases between them. The CDR3 spans 13 residues. Method: immunoSEQ multiplex PCR; TCRdb's copy keeps in-frame clones and lacks some. The table records 350,000 to 450,000 clones, under 95% of them present only once. This clonotype was sampled from a human donor who had recovered from COVID-19. The chain recombines TRBV3-1 (or the pseudogene TRBV3-2) with TRBJ1-5, with D unclear. Sample: peripheral blood, taken after recovery from COVID-19. The CDR3 spells CASSFRNGPPQHF. The CDR3 nucleotides are TGTGCCAGCAGCTTCCGGAATGGCCCGCCCCAGCATTTT.